This entry concerns a single T cell receptor (beta chain). Its target is unknown. The CDR3 is 14 residues long. V was trimmed by 4 bases and J by 4 bases, leaving 12 bases between them. CDR1 and CDR2 (germline): SGHTA, FQGNSA. The data derive from a study of shared clonotypes between healthy human individuals. Study-wide findings and caveats: Across a handful of donors, naive CD4 shared roughly 5%, naive CD8 more than 3%, memory CD4 over 2%, memory CD8 around 0.42%.

Method: immunoSEQ multiplex PCR; TCRdb's copy keeps in-frame clones and lacks some. The sample includes about 2 million clones, roughly 94% seen only once; the top ten take roughly 0.13%. This TCR came from a man between 18 and 29 years old in good health. The chain joins TRBV7-2 to TRBJ2-3, with a possible D match to TRBD2 (5 bases). Sequencing used naive CD4+ T cells sorted from blood. This sample's subset: CD45RA+ positively selected. CDR3 protein: CASSSRAASDTQYF. Written as DNA, the CDR3 is TGTGCCAGCAGCTCGAGGGCGGCCTCAGATACGCAGTATTTT.